These 5 T cell receptor beta chains share one sample of origin, sequenced in a study of T cell changes during pregnancy in multiple sclerosis. TCRdb's table, derived via immunoSEQ multiplex PCR, lists solely in-frame clones and lacks some. The table includes around 50,000 clones, over 90% detected once. This sample comprised CD4+ T cells from peripheral blood mononuclear cells, obtained in the third trimester of pregnancy. The origin of the receptors is a female donor with multiple sclerosis, enrolled in a pregnancy study.

The chain couples TRBV7-9 to TRBJ1-3; D call uncertain. Germline lookup yields CDR1 SEHNR and CDR2 FQNEAQ (reference sequence). The CDR3 length is 13 residues. V was cut by 1 base and J by 1 base, with 2 bases left in between. The CDR3 DNA reads as TGTGCCAGCAGCTTAGTATCTGGAAACACCATATATTTT. Its protein product is CASSLVSGNTIYF.

Details on this clone: At one boundary the junction diverges from the germline segment, which might be a read error. The gene calls are TRBV18 and TRBJ1-4; TRBD1 matches 9 bases. The CDR3 has 15 amino acids. Germline CDR1 and CDR2: KGHSH and LQKENI. DNA for the CDR3: TGTGCCAGCTCAACCTCCGGGACAGGGCCATCGCTGGCCATTTTT. It encodes CASSTSGTGPSLAIF.

V gene TRBV9 combines with J gene TRBJ1-1; 8 bases fit TRBD1. The germline V gene encodes CDR1 SGDLS and CDR2 YYNGEE. The CDR3 sequence is 16 residues long. With 4 bases clipped from V and 3 bases from J, the junction kept 11 bases outside the gene matches. The CDR3 bases are TGTGCCAGCAGCCCACGGGACAGGAGGGTTGACACTGAAGCTTTCTTT. It translates to CASSPRDRRVDTEAFF.

This sequence joins TRBV2 and TRBJ2-3, with 10 bases that match TRBD1. CDR1 is SNHLY and CDR2 is FYNNEI in the germline V gene. After removal of 0 bases from V and 4 bases from J, the junction contained 1 base not matched to a gene. CDR3 size: 15 residues. The CDR3 is CASSEAGQGSDTQYF. The DNA of the CDR3 is TGTGCCAGCAGTGAAGCGGGACAGGGGTCAGATACGCAGTATTTT.

The V call is TRBV6-1, the J call TRBJ2-7; TRBD1 aligns across 11 bases. Germline V lookup: CDR1 MNHNS, CDR2 SASEGT. The V and J ends lost 6 bases and 3 bases, in that order; junction bases with no gene match: 1. CDR3 length: 13 residues. The CDR3 DNA follows: TGTGCCAGCAGGGGGACAGGGGGCTACGAGCAGTACTTC. Amino acid sequence: CASRGTGGYEQYF.